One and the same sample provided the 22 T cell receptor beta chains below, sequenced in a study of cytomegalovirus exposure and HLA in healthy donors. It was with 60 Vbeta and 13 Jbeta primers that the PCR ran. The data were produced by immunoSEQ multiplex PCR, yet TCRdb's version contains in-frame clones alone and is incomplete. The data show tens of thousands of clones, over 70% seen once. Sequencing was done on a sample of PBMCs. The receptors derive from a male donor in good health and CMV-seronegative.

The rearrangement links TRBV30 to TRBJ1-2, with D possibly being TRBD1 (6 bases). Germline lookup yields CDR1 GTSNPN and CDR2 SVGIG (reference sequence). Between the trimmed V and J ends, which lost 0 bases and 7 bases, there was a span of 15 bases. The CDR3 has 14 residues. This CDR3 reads CAWSVPDRYGGYTF. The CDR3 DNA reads TGTGCCTGGAGTGTACCAGACAGGTACGGTGGCTACACCTTC. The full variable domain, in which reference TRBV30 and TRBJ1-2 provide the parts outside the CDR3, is SQTIHQWPATLVQPVGSPLSLECTVEGTSNPNLYWYRQAAGRGLQLLFYSVGIGQISSEVPQNLSASRPQDRQFILSSKKLLLSDSGFYLCAWSVPDRYGGYTFGSGTRLTVV.

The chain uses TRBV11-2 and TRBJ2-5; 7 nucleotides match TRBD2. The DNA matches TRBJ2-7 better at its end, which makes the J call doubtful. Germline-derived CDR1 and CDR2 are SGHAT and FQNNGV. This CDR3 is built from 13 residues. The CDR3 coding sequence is TGTGCCAGCAGCTTTGGGGAGGGCTACGAGCAGTACTTC. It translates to CASSFGEGYEQYF.

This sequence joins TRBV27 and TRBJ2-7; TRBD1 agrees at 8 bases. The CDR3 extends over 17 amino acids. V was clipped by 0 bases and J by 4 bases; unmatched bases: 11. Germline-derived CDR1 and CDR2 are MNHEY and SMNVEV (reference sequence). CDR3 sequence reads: CASSLSSPTGVGYEQYF. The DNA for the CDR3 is TGTGCCAGCAGTTTATCGTCGCCGACAGGGGTCGGGTACGAGCAGTACTTC.

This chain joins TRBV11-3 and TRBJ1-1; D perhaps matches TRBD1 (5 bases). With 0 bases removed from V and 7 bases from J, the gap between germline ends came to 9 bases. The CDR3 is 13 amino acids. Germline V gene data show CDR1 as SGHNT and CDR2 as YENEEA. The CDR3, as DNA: TGTGCCAGCAGCTTAGATCACGGGGGTGAAGCTTTCTTT. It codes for CASSLDHGGEAFF.

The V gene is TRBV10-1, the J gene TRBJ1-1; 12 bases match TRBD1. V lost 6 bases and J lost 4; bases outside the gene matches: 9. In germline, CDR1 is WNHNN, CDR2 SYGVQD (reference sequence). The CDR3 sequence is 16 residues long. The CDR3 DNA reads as TGCGCCAGCAGCTACAATAGGGGACAGGGGGCCACTGAAGCTTTCTTT. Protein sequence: CASSYNRGQGATEAFF.

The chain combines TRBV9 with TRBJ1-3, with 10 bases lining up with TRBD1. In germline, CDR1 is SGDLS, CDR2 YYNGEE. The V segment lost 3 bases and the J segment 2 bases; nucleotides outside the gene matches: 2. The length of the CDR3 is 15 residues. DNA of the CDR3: TGTGCCAGCAGCGATGGACAGGGGGCTGGAAACACCATATATTTT. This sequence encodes CASSDGQGAGNTIYF.

The CDR3 DNA is TGTGCCAGCAGCTACAGGGGCCGGAACTATGGCTACACCTTC. It is translated as CASSYRGRNYGYTF. V usage is TRBV28 and J usage is TRBJ1-2, with 7 bases aligning to TRBD1. Germline CDR1 MDHEN, CDR2 SYDVKM. V dropped 6 bases and J dropped 2; count of bases not matched to a gene: 6. This CDR3 spans 14 amino acids.

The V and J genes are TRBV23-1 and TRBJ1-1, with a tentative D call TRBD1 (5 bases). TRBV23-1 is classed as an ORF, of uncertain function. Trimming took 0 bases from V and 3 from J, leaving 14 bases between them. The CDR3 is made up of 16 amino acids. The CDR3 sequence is CASSQSSGVGDTEAFF. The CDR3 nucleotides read TGCGCCAGCAGTCAATCATCGGGGGTAGGGGACACTGAAGCTTTCTTT.

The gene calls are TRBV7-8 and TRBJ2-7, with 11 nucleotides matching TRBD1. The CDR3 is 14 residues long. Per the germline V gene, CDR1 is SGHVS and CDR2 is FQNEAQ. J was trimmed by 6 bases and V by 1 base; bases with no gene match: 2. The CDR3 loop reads CASSLVGTGGEQYF. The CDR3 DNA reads TGTGCCAGCAGCTTAGTGGGGACAGGGGGCGAGCAGTACTTC.

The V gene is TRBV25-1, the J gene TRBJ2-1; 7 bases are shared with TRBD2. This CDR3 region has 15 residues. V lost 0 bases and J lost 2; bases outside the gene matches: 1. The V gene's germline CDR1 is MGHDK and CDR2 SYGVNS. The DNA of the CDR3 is TGTGCCAGCAGTGAATATCGGGGGGCCTACAATGAGCAGTTCTTC. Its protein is CASSEYRGAYNEQFF.

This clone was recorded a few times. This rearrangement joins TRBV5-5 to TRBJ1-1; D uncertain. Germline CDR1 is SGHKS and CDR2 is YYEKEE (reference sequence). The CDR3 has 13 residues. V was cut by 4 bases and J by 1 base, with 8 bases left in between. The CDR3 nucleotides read TGTGCCAGCAGCCCTCCCTCGAACACTGAAGCTTTCTTT. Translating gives CASSPPSNTEAFF.

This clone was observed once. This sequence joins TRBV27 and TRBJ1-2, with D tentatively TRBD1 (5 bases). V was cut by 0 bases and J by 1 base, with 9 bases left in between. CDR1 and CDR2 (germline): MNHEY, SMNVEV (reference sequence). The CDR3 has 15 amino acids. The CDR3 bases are TGTGCCAGCAGTTTATCGGGGGGGATTAACTATGGCTACACCTTC. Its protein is CASSLSGGINYGYTF.

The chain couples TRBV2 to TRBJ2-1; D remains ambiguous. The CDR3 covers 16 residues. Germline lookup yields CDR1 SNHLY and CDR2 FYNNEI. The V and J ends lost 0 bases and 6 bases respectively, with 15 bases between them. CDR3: CASSEARMFDANEQFF. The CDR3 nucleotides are TGTGCCAGCAGTGAAGCGCGGATGTTTGATGCCAATGAGCAGTTCTTC.

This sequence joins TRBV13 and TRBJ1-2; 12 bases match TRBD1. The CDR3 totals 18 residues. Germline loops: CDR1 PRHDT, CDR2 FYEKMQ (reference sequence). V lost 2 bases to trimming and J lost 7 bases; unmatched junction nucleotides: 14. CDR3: CASSLRSSRGTGGCGYTF. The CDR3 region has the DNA TGTGCCAGCAGCTTAAGGTCCTCCAGAGGGACAGGGGGCTGTGGCTACACCTTC.

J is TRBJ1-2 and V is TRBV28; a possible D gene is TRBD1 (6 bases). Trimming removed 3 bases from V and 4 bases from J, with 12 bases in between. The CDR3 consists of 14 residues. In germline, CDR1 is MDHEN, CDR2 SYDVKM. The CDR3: CASSFGRGAYGYTF. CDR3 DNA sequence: TGTGCCAGCAGTTTTGGCAGGGGAGCCTATGGCTACACCTTC.

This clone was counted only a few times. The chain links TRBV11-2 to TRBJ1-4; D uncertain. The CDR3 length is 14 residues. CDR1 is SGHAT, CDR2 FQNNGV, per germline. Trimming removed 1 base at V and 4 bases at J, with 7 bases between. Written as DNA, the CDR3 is TGTGCCAGCAGCTTAGGCCGGGTTAATGAAAAACTGTTTTTT. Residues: CASSLGRVNEKLFF.

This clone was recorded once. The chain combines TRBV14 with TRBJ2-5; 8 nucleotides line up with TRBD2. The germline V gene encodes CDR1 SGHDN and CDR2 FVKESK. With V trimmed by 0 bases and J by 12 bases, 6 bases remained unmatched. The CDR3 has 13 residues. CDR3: CASSQEPTSVKYF. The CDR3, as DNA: TGTGCCAGCAGCCAAGAACCGACTAGCGTTAAGTACTTC.

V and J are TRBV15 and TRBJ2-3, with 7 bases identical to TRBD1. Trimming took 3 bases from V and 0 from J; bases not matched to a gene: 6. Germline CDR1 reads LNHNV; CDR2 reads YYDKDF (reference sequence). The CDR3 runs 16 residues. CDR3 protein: CATSSRQGSSTDTQYF. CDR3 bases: TGTGCCACCAGCAGCCGACAGGGTTCTAGCACAGATACGCAGTATTTT.

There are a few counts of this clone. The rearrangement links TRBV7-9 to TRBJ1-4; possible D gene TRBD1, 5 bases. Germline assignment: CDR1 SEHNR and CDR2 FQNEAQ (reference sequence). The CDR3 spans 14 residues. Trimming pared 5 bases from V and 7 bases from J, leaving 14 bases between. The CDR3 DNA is TGTGCCAGCAGCCAAAGTGGGAGGGGTGAAAAACTGTTTTTT. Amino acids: CASSQSGRGEKLFF. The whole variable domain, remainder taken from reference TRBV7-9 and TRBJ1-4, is DTGVSQNPRHKITKRGQNVTFRCDPISEHNRLYWYRQTLGQGPEFLTYFQNEAQLEKSRLLSDRFSAERPKGSFSTLEIQRTEQGDSAMYLCASSQSGRGEKLFFGSGTQLSVL.

DNA of the CDR3: TGTGCCAGCAGTGCGAGGAACACTGAAGCTTTCTTT. Translation gives CASSARNTEAFF. This chain links TRBV2 with TRBJ1-1; D gene ambiguous. Germline CDR1 and CDR2: SNHLY and FYNNEI. V shed 4 bases and J shed 1 base, with 4 bases lying between them. The CDR3 is 12 residues long. The whole variable domain, remainder taken from reference TRBV2 and TRBJ1-1, is EPEVTQTPSHQVTQMGQEVILRCVPISNHLYFYWYRQILGQKVEFLVSFYNNEISEKSEIFDDQFSVERPDGSNFTLKIRSTKLEDSAMYFCASSARNTEAFFGQGTRLTVV.

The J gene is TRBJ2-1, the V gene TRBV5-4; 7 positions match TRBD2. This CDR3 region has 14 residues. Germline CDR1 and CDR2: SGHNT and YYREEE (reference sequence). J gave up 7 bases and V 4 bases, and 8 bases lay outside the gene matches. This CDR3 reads CASSERAGANEQFF. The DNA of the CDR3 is TGTGCCAGCAGCGAGCGCGCGGGAGCGAATGAGCAGTTCTTC.

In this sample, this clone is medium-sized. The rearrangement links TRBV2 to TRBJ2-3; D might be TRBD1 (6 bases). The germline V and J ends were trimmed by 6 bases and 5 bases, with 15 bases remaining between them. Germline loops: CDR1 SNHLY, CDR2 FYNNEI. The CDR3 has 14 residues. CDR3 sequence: CASRNQGTIDTQYF. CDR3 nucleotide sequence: TGTGCCAGCAGGAACCAGGGGACGATAGATACGCAGTATTTT.